This T cell receptor (beta chain) was retrieved from a study of T cell repertoires in cytomegalovirus infection. This clonotype was seen a handful of times. TCRdb recomputed calls from the reads with MiXCR, one row per CDR3 protein. The data contain around 240,000 distinct CDR3 sequences, approximately 22% of them seen just once; the ten biggest clones take up 15% to 20%. The CDR3 covers 14 residues. Germline CDR1 and CDR2: SGHTA and FQGNSA. V lost 5 bases and J lost 7, with 18 bases in between. Sequencing input: CD8+ T cells from PBMCs. The sequence derives from a human donor in good health (CMV status not recorded). Some clones in this sample may be carry-over from other donors' samples. The rearrangement uses TRBV7-2 and TRBJ2-7; D possibly matches TRBD1 or TRBD2 (5 bases each). For the CDR3, the DNA is TGTGCCAGCAGCCTCCCGGGTGGGACCGCTGAGCAGTACTTC. Amino acid sequence: CASSLPGGTAEQYF.